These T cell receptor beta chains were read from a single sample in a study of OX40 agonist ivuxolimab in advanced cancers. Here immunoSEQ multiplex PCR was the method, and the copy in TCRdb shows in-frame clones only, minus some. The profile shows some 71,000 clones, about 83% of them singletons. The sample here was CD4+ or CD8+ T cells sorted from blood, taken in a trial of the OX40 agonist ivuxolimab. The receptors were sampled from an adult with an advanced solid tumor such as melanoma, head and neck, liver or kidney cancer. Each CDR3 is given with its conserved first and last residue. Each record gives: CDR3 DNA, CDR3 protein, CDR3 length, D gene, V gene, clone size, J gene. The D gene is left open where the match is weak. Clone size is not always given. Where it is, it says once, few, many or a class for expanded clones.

DNA: TGTGCCAGCAGAAGATCTCAGGGAGGGACTGAAGCTTTCTTT
CDR3: CASRRSQGGTEAFF
length: 14
D: -
V: TRBV6-5
size: -
J: TRBJ1-1

DNA: TGTGCCAGCAGCTTCGACGGCCTCGGGACCCAGTACTTC
CDR3: CASSFDGLGTQYF
length: 13
D: -
V: TRBV11-2
size: -
J: TRBJ2-5

DNA: TGTGCCTGCTACAGGGTCTCTAATGAAAAACTGTTTTTT
CDR3: CACYRVSNEKLFF
length: 13
D: -
V: TRBV30
size: -
J: TRBJ1-4

DNA: TGTGCCAGCCGGGGAGCGGGGGGCTCCTACGAGCAGTACTTC
CDR3: CASRGAGGSYEQYF
length: 14
D: TRBD2
V: TRBV19
size: -
J: TRBJ2-7

DNA: TGCGCCAGCAGCTTGGGACAGATCCCGGAGGGCTACACCTTC
CDR3: CASSLGQIPEGYTF
length: 14
D: -
V: TRBV5-1
size: -
J: TRBJ1-2

DNA: TGTGCCAGCTCATCAGGGACTAGCGGGGGCACAGATACGCAGTATTTT
CDR3: CASSSGTSGGTDTQYF
length: 16
D: TRBD2
V: TRBV18
size: once
J: TRBJ2-3

DNA: TGTGCCAGCGTCCCAGCTGCAACTAATGAAAAACTGTTTTTT
CDR3: CASVPAATNEKLFF
length: 14
D: -
V: TRBV6-1
size: -
J: TRBJ1-4

DNA: TGCGCCAGCAGCCAAGATACGGGGAATACGCAGTATTTT
CDR3: CASSQDTGNTQYF
length: 13
D: -
V: TRBV4-3
size: -
J: TRBJ2-3

DNA: TGCGCCAGCAGCTTGGTGACAGCGCAAGAGACCCAGTACTTC
CDR3: CASSLVTAQETQYF
length: 14
D: -
V: TRBV5-1
size: -
J: TRBJ2-5

DNA: TGTGCCAGCAGCTTGAGGGTGACCGGGGAGCTGTTTTTT
CDR3: CASSLRVTGELFF
length: 13
D: -
V: TRBV5-5
size: -
J: TRBJ2-2

DNA: TGTGCCAGCAGCGTAGGGGTAATCGAGAGCACTGAAGCTTTCTTT
CDR3: CASSVGVIESTEAFF
length: 15
D: -
V: TRBV9
size: -
J: TRBJ1-1

DNA: TGCAGCGTTGGCAAAGGAGACGAGCAGTACTTC
CDR3: CSVGKGDEQYF
length: 11
D: -
V: TRBV29-1
size: few
J: TRBJ2-7

DNA: TGCGCCAGCAGCTTGGCCGGACAGACAACTAATGAAAAACTGTTTTTT
CDR3: CASSLAGQTTNEKLFF
length: 16
D: -
V: TRBV5-1
size: -
J: TRBJ1-4

DNA: TGTGCCAGTAATCTCGGGGTTATGAACACTGAAGCTTTCTTT
CDR3: CASNLGVMNTEAFF
length: 14
D: -
V: TRBV19
size: once
J: TRBJ1-1

DNA: TGTGCCAGCAGCGCCTCGGGGGGCACAACTAATGAAAAACTGTTTTTT
CDR3: CASSASGGTTNEKLFF
length: 16
D: -
V: TRBV9
size: -
J: TRBJ1-4

DNA: TGTGCCAGCAGCGAAGATAAACCGGGACTAGCGGGAGCTCAATACGAGCAGTACTTC
CDR3: CASSEDKPGLAGAQYEQYF
length: 19
D: TRBD2
V: TRBV7-9
size: -
J: TRBJ2-7

DNA: TGTGCCATCAGTGTGTGGGCGGCCACGTCCTACGAGCAGTACTTC
CDR3: CAISVWAATSYEQYF
length: 15
D: -
V: TRBV10-3
size: -
J: TRBJ2-7

DNA: TGTGCCAGCAGAGGATCGGACAGGGCCTATGGCTACACCTTC
CDR3: CASRGSDRAYGYTF
length: 14
D: TRBD1
V: TRBV27
size: few
J: TRBJ1-2

DNA: TGTGCCTGGGGGACTTTTCCCTCTGGAAACACCATATATTTT
CDR3: CAWGTFPSGNTIYF
length: 14
D: -
V: TRBV30
size: -
J: TRBJ1-3

DNA: TGCGCCAGCAGCTTACGGGGGGCGTTGACTGAAGCTTTCTTT
CDR3: CASSLRGALTEAFF
length: 14
D: -
V: TRBV5-1
size: -
J: TRBJ1-1

DNA: TGTGCCAGCAGCTCCCTTGGGCGAGGAGGAGAGACCCAGTACTTC
CDR3: CASSSLGRGGETQYF
length: 15
D: -
V: TRBV7-6
size: -
J: TRBJ2-5

DNA: TGTGCCAGTAGTCGGGACCCAAATCAGCCCCAGCATTTT
CDR3: CASSRDPNQPQHF
length: 13
D: -
V: TRBV19
size: -
J: TRBJ1-5

DNA: TGTGCCAGCTCACCGACAGGGGCCATGGCTGGGGCCAACGTCCTGACTTTC
CDR3: CASSPTGAMAGANVLTF
length: 17
D: TRBD1
V: TRBV18
size: -
J: TRBJ2-6

DNA: TGTGCCAGCAGCCCACAGGGGGCGAACACTGAAGCTTTCTTT
CDR3: CASSPQGANTEAFF
length: 14
D: TRBD1
V: TRBV7-3
size: -
J: TRBJ1-1

DNA: TGTGCCAGCAGCGTAGGGACTGGCTCCCGTCAAGAGACCCAGTACTTC
CDR3: CASSVGTGSRQETQYF
length: 16
D: -
V: TRBV9
size: -
J: TRBJ2-5

DNA: TGTGCCAGCAGTATTAAGACCGCATACAATGAGCAGTTCTTC
CDR3: CASSIKTAYNEQFF
length: 14
D: -
V: TRBV6-5
size: few
J: TRBJ2-1

DNA: TGTGCCAGCAGGAGAACGGGGGAGAGGTCAATAGGGGATACGCAGTATTTT
CDR3: CASRRTGERSIGDTQYF
length: 17
D: -
V: TRBV7-6
size: few
J: TRBJ2-3

DNA: TGTGCCAGCAGTTTTTCGATTGAGGGAGCGTGGTTCAATCAGCCCCAGCATTTT
CDR3: CASSFSIEGAWFNQPQHF
length: 18
D: -
V: TRBV28
size: -
J: TRBJ1-5